A selection of T cell receptor beta chains follows, all from one sample in a study of blood T cell repertoires in COVID-19. Profiled with immunoSEQ multiplex PCR; TCRdb holds only in-frame clones, not every one. Of under 170,000 clones in the sample, roughly 80% are singletons; the top ten hold roughly 2.3%. The source material was peripheral blood. Every receptor here comes from a man between 65 and 85 years old with acute or convalescent COVID-19. Both conserved end residues are part of each CDR3. A D gene is named only where the DNA matches it firmly. Clone size appears in some rows only: once, few, many, or a class for an expanded clone.

j_call v_call d_call clone_size cdr3_nt cdr3_aa
TRBJ1-1 TRBV5-6 TRBD1 - TGTGCCAGCAGCCCGGGGACAGGGGGCACTGAAGCTTTCTTT CASSPGTGGTEAFF
TRBJ2-2 TRBV2 - - TGTGCCAGCAGCGGGGCGGGGACCGGGGAGCTGTTTTTT CASSGAGTGELFF
TRBJ2-4 TRBV5-1 - - TGCGCCAGCAGCTTGGGGGGGCTTCTAAACATTCAGTACTTC CASSLGGLLNIQYF
TRBJ1-2 TRBV4-1 TRBD1 - TGCGCCAGCAGCCAACCTACAGGGGGCGGCTATGGCTACACCTTC CASSQPTGGGYGYTF
TRBJ1-6 TRBV5-4 - - TGTGCCAGCAGCTTGGGGGGTGGGACACCTAATTCACCCCTCCACTTT CASSLGGGTPNSPLHF
TRBJ2-7 TRBV5-1 TRBD1 - TGCGCCAGCAGCTCAATTCCCGGGACAGGGAGCTCCTACGAGCAGTACTTC CASSSIPGTGSSYEQYF
TRBJ2-3 TRBV11-2 TRBD2 - TGTGCCAGCAGCTACTCGGGACTAGCGGCAGATACGCAGTATTTT CASSYSGLAADTQYF
TRBJ2-2 TRBV28 TRBD2 - TGTGCCAGCAGGGCTAGCGGCAACCCCGGGGAGCTGTTTTTT CASRASGNPGELFF
TRBJ1-1 TRBV6-4 - few TGTGCCAGGATGCGGGAGGACACTGAAGCTTTCTTT CARMREDTEAFF
TRBJ2-3 TRBV19 TRBD2 - TGTGCCAGTAGTATCTCTAGCGGGTCTAGCACAGATACGCAGTATTTT CASSISSGSSTDTQYF
TRBJ2-1 TRBV7-3 TRBD2 once TGTGCCAGCAGCGAGCCGACTAGCCGTGAGCAGTTCTTC CASSEPTSREQFF
TRBJ2-1 TRBV6-5 - - TGTGCCAGCAGTTACCGGAGATACAATGAGCAGTTCTTC CASSYRRYNEQFF
TRBJ2-2 TRBV4-2 - - TGTGCCAGCAGCCAAGTCCCAGGGTCTAACACCGGGGAGCTGTTTTTT CASSQVPGSNTGELFF
TRBJ2-7 TRBV6-6 TRBD1 - TGTGCCAGCAGAAGCCGGGACAGCTCCTACGAGCAGTACTTC CASRSRDSSYEQYF
TRBJ2-2 TRBV2 TRBD1 once TGTGCCAGCCGCGGACAGGGGAGGAACACCGGGGAGCTGTTTTTT CASRGQGRNTGELFF
TRBJ1-2 TRBV18 - - TGTGCCAGCTCACCACAGGTCCAGGCTAACTATGGCTACACCTTC CASSPQVQANYGYTF
TRBJ1-4 TRBV7-2 - - TGTGCCAGCAGCTTAGGGGGAGCTGAAAAACTGTTTTTT CASSLGGAEKLFF
TRBJ1-5 TRBV28 - once TGTGCCAGCAGTCCAGACCGGTGGAGGACGCGCAATCAGCCCCAGCATTTT CASSPDRWRTRNQPQHF